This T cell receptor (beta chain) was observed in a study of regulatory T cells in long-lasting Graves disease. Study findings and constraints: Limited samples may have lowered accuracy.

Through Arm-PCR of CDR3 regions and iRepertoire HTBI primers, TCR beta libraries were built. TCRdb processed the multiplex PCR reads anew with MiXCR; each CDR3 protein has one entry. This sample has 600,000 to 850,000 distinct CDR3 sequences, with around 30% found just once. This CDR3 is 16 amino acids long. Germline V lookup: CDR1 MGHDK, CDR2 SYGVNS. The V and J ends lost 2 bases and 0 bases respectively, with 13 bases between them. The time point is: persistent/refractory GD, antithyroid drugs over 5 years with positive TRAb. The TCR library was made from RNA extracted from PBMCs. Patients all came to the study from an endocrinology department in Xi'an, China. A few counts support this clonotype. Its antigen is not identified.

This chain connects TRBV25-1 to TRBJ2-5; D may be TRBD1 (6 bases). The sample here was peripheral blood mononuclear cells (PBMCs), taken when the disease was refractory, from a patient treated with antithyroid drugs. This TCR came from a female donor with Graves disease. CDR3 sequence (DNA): TGTGCCAGCAGTGAAGGTCAGGGGCCTCACCAAGAGACCCAGTACTTC. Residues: CASSEGQGPHQETQYF.